A single sample is the source of the 32 T cell receptor beta chains below, sequenced in a study of blood T cell repertoires in COVID-19. Libraries were prepared by immunoSEQ multiplex PCR; TCRdb keeps only in-frame clonotypes and omits some of them. Of a few hundred thousand clones listed, around 84% were seen once; the top ten hold approximately 6.8%. Material for sequencing was PBMCs or T cells enriched from blood (not recorded which). All receptors come from a woman in her 40s who had recovered from COVID-19.

This sequence joins TRBV19 and TRBJ1-3, with 10 bases aligning to TRBD1. Trimming removed 7 bases from V and 5 bases from J; junction bases left unmatched: 20. The CDR3 covers 19 residues. Germline lookup yields CDR1 LNHDA and CDR2 SQIVND (reference sequence). The CDR3 reads CASNDRGLNSNQRRNTIYF. The CDR3 DNA sequence: TGTGCCAGTAATGACAGGGGGCTTAATTCCAACCAGCGGAGAAACACCATATATTTT.

V usage is TRBV19 and J usage is TRBJ2-3, with D possibly TRBD2 on 5 matching bases. The V end lost 3 bases, the J end lost 4 bases, and 14 bases lay between the germline ends. CDR1 is LNHDA and CDR2 is SQIVND in the germline V gene (reference sequence). This CDR3 has 15 amino acids. CDR3: CASSIGGPGADTQYF. The CDR3 nucleotides are TGTGCCAGTAGTATCGGCGGGCCGGGCGCAGATACGCAGTATTTT.

The CDR3 reads CASSQQQGTSWAYEQYF. The CDR3, as DNA: TGTGCCAGCAGCCAACAACAGGGGACTAGTTGGGCCTACGAGCAGTACTTC. This rearrangement joins TRBV14 to TRBJ2-7; D is possibly TRBD2 (8 bases). The CDR3 consists of 17 residues. In germline, CDR1 is SGHDN, CDR2 FVKESK. V was clipped by 2 bases and J by 2 bases, with 19 bases between them.

This chain uses TRBV12-5 with TRBJ2-5; 7 positions match TRBD1. The CDR3 length is 17 residues. J was trimmed by 1 base and V by 1 base; bases with no gene match: 9. CDR1 and CDR2 (germline): LGHNT, FRNRAP. CDR3 nucleotide sequence: TGTGCTAGTGGTTTGGGCTGGGACCGACAGGGCCAAGAGACCCAGTACTTC. It codes for CASGLGWDRQGQETQYF.

The CDR3 nucleotides are TGCGCCAGCACTCTAACCCGCGACAGGGTTTATAGCAATCAGCCCCAGCATTTT. It codes for CASTLTRDRVYSNQPQHF. The chain has TRBV23-1 and TRBJ1-5, with 7 bases identical to TRBD1. TRBV23-1 is placed among ORFs of uncertain function. The CDR3 runs 18 residues. Trimming took 7 bases from V and 0 from J; bases not matched to a gene: 15.

This clone was seen a handful of times. The chain is built from TRBV5-4 and TRBJ2-2, with a tentative D call TRBD2 (7 bases). The V gene lost 6 bases and the J gene lost 7 bases, with 19 bases spanning the gap. The CDR3 contains 15 residues. CDR1 SGHNT and CDR2 YYREEE come from the germline V gene (reference sequence). The CDR3 is CASTQRGGQYGELFF. The CDR3 nucleotides read TGTGCCAGCACCCAGAGGGGGGGGCAGTACGGGGAGCTGTTTTTT.

This chain joins TRBV11-2 and TRBJ2-7; D is possibly TRBD2 (5 bases). The CDR3 has 15 residues. The ends were cut back, 5 bases at V and 7 bases at J, with 21 bases in the middle. Germline values: CDR1 SGHAT, CDR2 FQNNGV. The chain's CDR3 is CASSPRISVTAEQYF. In nucleotides, the CDR3 is TGTGCCAGCAGCCCCAGAATTAGCGTAACAGCGGAGCAGTACTTC.

V and J are TRBV2 and TRBJ1-3, with 8 bases matching TRBD1. The V gene end was trimmed by 7 bases and the J gene end by 4 bases; junction bases not matched to a gene: 9. This CDR3 contains 15 residues. Per germline, CDR1 SNHLY and CDR2 FYNNEI. The CDR3: CASTDRGWEGNTIYF. The CDR3, as DNA: TGTGCCAGCACCGACAGGGGATGGGAAGGAAACACCATATATTTT.

The V call is TRBV19, the J call TRBJ2-3; D unresolved. The CDR3 runs to 14 residues. Germline values: CDR1 LNHDA, CDR2 SQIVND (reference sequence). V dropped 6 bases and J dropped 0 bases, with 10 bases sitting between them. CDR3 residues: CASRRLSSTDTQYF. CDR3 bases: TGTGCCAGTAGGAGGCTTTCTAGCACAGATACGCAGTATTTT.

This chain uses TRBV9 with TRBJ1-1; TRBD1 might be the D (5 bases). CDR1 is SGDLS and CDR2 is YYNGEE in the germline V gene. V lost 2 bases, J lost 0 bases, and 11 bases lay in between. This CDR3 is 15 amino acids long. The CDR3 is CASSVGGSVNTEAFF. In DNA form, the CDR3 reads TGTGCCAGCAGCGTTGGGGGGTCGGTGAACACTGAAGCTTTCTTT.

The J gene is TRBJ1-1, the V gene TRBV10-2, with 8 bases lining up with TRBD1. The CDR3 spans 16 residues. After removal of 6 bases from V and 0 bases from J, the junction contained 9 bases not matched to a gene. In germline, CDR1 is WSHSY, CDR2 SAAADI. The chain's CDR3 is CASRDPRGPLNTEAFF. DNA for the CDR3: TGCGCCAGCAGGGACCCCAGGGGGCCCTTGAACACTGAAGCTTTCTTT.

V is TRBV12-3 or TRBV12-4 and J is TRBJ1-2; 8 bases are shared with TRBD1. V lost 6 bases to trimming and J lost 7 bases; unmatched junction nucleotides: 4. The CDR3 consists of 12 residues. The chain's CDR3 is CASSFDRGGYTF. The CDR3 region has the DNA TGTGCCAGCAGCTTTGACAGGGGTGGCTACACCTTC.

This chain joins TRBV7-7 and TRBJ2-7; tentative D call: TRBD1 (6 bases). In germline, CDR1 is SSHAT, CDR2 FNYEAQ (reference sequence). V was cut by 5 bases and J by 1 base, with 9 bases left in between. This CDR3 is built from 13 residues. CDR3 sequence: CASSPGQSYEQYF. In nucleotides, the CDR3 is TGTGCCAGCAGCCCCGGACAGTCCTACGAGCAGTACTTC.

There are many counts of this clone. The rearrangement links TRBV6-5 to TRBJ1-2; 8 nucleotides align to TRBD1. The CDR3 covers 16 residues. Unmatched junction bases numbered 7, after V lost 0 bases and J lost 4 bases. Germline loops: CDR1 MNHEY, CDR2 SVGAGI. The CDR3 bases are TGTGCCAGCAGTTACTCAGGACAGGGTGCTCTCTATGGCTACACCTTC. As protein: CASSYSGQGALYGYTF.

This chain connects TRBV10-1 to TRBJ2-7; 8 bases map to TRBD2. Losses at the gene ends were 2 bases for V and 0 bases for J; bases not matched to a gene: 6. Looked up from germline, CDR1 is WNHNN and CDR2 is SYGVQD (reference sequence). The CDR3 has 16 amino acids. CDR3 protein: CASSETGLASSYEQYV. The CDR3 nucleotides are TGCGCCAGCAGTGAGACTGGACTAGCAAGCTCCTACGAGCAGTACGTC.

The rearrangement uses TRBV2 and TRBJ1-2; the D is unclear. The CDR3 totals 16 residues. Germline V gene lookup returns CDR1 SNHLY and CDR2 FYNNEI. Deletions cut 7 bases from V and 0 bases from J, with 18 bases between. The CDR3 nucleotides are TGTGCCAGCATTTCGACGTGGGCGCGAGCTAACTATGGCTACACCTTC. Translation: CASISTWARANYGYTF.

This rearrangement joins TRBV18 to TRBJ2-1; unclear D gene. V was shortened by 2 bases and J by 0 bases, with 14 bases between the two germline ends. This CDR3 has 17 residues. Per germline, CDR1 KGHSH and CDR2 LQKENI. This CDR3 is CASSPYASRSSYNEQFF. The CDR3 DNA reads as TGTGCCAGCTCACCATATGCGTCACGGAGCTCCTACAATGAGCAGTTCTTC.

This chain joins TRBV9 and TRBJ2-7; perhaps TRBD1 as D (7 bases). The ends were cut back, 0 bases at V and 4 bases at J, with 11 bases in the middle. There are 14 residues in the CDR3. Germline assignment: CDR1 SGDLS and CDR2 YYNGEE. CDR3 sequence: CASSVAPGGYEQYF. The CDR3 DNA is TGTGCCAGCAGCGTAGCCCCAGGGGGGTACGAGCAGTACTTC.

This rearrangement joins TRBV6-5 to TRBJ1-1; 7 bases line up with TRBD1. Germline V gene sequence: CDR1 MNHEY, CDR2 SVGAGI. The CDR3 is made up of 15 amino acids. The V gene end was trimmed by 2 bases and the J gene end by 4 bases; junction bases not matched to a gene: 7. This chain's CDR3 is CASSYDRARGTEAFF. In nucleotides, the CDR3 is TGTGCCAGCAGTTACGACAGGGCGAGGGGCACTGAAGCTTTCTTT.

V is TRBV6-5 and J is TRBJ1-1; D possibly corresponds to TRBD1 (5 bases). The V gene's germline CDR1 is MNHEY and CDR2 SVGAGI. The CDR3 is 14 amino acids. Trimming took off 5 bases at V and 10 bases at J, with 20 bases between the two ends. CDR3 loop: CASSPDPKGWGAFF. The CDR3 DNA reads as TGTGCCAGCAGTCCCGATCCGAAGGGGTGGGGAGCTTTCTTT.

The rearrangement joins TRBV5-1 to TRBJ2-1; D is possibly TRBD2 (6 bases). Germline V gives CDR1 SGHRS, CDR2 YFSETQ. Trimming cost V 1 base and J 8 bases, with 13 bases left between them. The CDR3 runs 14 residues. CDR3 in amino acids: CASSLRRRDHEQFF. The DNA for the CDR3 is TGCGCCAGCAGCTTGCGGCGGCGGGATCATGAGCAGTTCTTC.

This clone was found a few times. The chain couples TRBV5-6 to TRBJ2-7; 9 bases map to TRBD2. The CDR3 spans 15 residues. Trimming at V came to 2 bases and at J to 2 bases, leaving 5 bases not matched to a gene. CDR1 is SGHDT, CDR2 YYEEEE, per germline. The CDR3 DNA is TGTGCCAGCAGCTTCGGCCTAGCGGGACCCTACGAGCAGTACGTC. The encoded protein is CASSFGLAGPYEQYV.

The gene calls are TRBV30 and TRBJ2-7, with no clear D. The V end was cut by 2 bases, the J end by 3 bases, with 14 bases between. In germline, CDR1 is GTSNPN, CDR2 SVGIG (reference sequence). This CDR3 has 14 amino acids. The CDR3 sequence is CAWSPGQTLYEQYF. The CDR3, as DNA: TGTGCCTGGAGTCCAGGTCAAACCCTCTACGAGCAGTACTTC.

The chain employs TRBV7-9 and TRBJ2-1; 12 bases match TRBD2. V shed 5 bases and J 4 bases; nucleotides not matched to a gene: 9. This CDR3 comprises 17 residues. Germline CDR1 reads SEHNR; CDR2 reads FQNEAQ (reference sequence). CDR3 nucleotide sequence: TGTGCCAGCAGCAAAGGCCTAGCGGGAGGGCCTTACAATGAGCAGTTCTTC. It translates to CASSKGLAGGPYNEQFF.

The chain employs TRBV5-1 and TRBJ2-2, with TRBD2 matching over 13 bases. The length of the CDR3 is 16 residues. V lost 3 bases to trimming and J lost 11 bases; unmatched junction nucleotides: 10. The V gene's germline CDR1 is SGHRS and CDR2 YFSETQ. CDR3 DNA sequence: TGCGCCAGCAGCTCCCGGACTAGCGGGAGAGGAGAAGAGCTGTTTTTT. It encodes CASSSRTSGRGEELFF.

To note about this clone: This same CDR3 is encoded by further DNA sequences in the sample. V usage is TRBV11-3 and J usage is TRBJ2-3, with TRBD2 as a possible D gene (6 bases). Germline V CDR1 and CDR2: SGHNT, YENEEA. The V end lost 3 bases, the J end lost 6 bases, and 13 bases lay between the germline ends. CDR3 length: 14 amino acids. The CDR3 bases are TGTGCCAGCAGCTTGGGGGGAGTCACCGATACGCAGTATTTT. Translated: CASSLGGVTDTQYF.

This chain joins TRBV4-3 and TRBJ2-5; weak D call: TRBD2 (6 bases). The CDR3 sequence is 17 residues long. V lost 0 bases to trimming and J lost 5 bases, with 19 bases between them. Looked up from germline, CDR1 is LGHNA and CDR2 is YSLEER. The CDR3 sequence is CASSQDSGRSGWETQYF. The CDR3 DNA follows: TGCGCCAGCAGCCAAGATTCGGGTAGGAGCGGGTGGGAGACCCAGTACTTC.

This chain connects TRBV7-9 to TRBJ1-2; TRBD1 might be the D (6 bases). The CDR3 has 14 residues. V shed 5 bases and J shed 8 bases, with 18 bases lying between them. The germline V gene has CDR1 SEHNR and CDR2 FQNEAQ (reference sequence). The CDR3 DNA sequence: TGTGCCAGCAGCGCCCAACAGGGCCTTGAAGGCTACACCTTC. Translation gives CASSAQQGLEGYTF. The full variable domain, in which reference TRBV7-9 and TRBJ1-2 provide the parts outside the CDR3, is DTGVSQNPRHKITKRGQNVTFRCDPISEHNRLYWYRQTLGQGPEFLTYFQNEAQLEKSRLLSDRFSAERPKGSFSTLEIQRTEQGDSAMYLCASSAQQGLEGYTFGSGTRLTVV.

The chain couples TRBV11-1 to TRBJ1-2; no firm D call. Germline V gene lookup returns CDR1 SGHAT and CDR2 FQDESV (reference sequence). V gave up 2 bases and J gave up 5 bases, with 12 bases separating them. The CDR3 covers 14 residues. The CDR3 DNA sequence: TGTGCCAGCAGCTTAAATGGTGGGCAGTATGGCTACACCTTC. Protein sequence: CASSLNGGQYGYTF.

This chain uses TRBV6-5 with TRBJ1-2; TRBD1 aligns across 8 bases. The ends lost 3 bases at V and 8 bases at J; junction bases unmatched: 8. Germline-derived CDR1 and CDR2 are MNHEY and SVGAGI. This CDR3 region has 14 residues. The CDR3 region has the DNA TGTGCCAGCAGTTATTTCCAGGGGGCGCAGGGCTACACCTTC. Encoded protein: CASSYFQGAQGYTF.

This clone was observed a single time. The chain joins TRBV4-1 to TRBJ2-3; tentatively, D is TRBD2 (5 bases). Trimming took 4 bases from V and 6 from J, leaving 20 bases between them. Germline CDR1 and CDR2: MGHRA and YSYEKL. This CDR3 comprises 16 residues. CDR3 DNA: TGCGCCAGCAGCCTCAAGATCACGGGATTCGACGATACGCAGTATTTT. The encoded protein is CASSLKITGFDDTQYF.

The chain is built from TRBV9 and TRBJ1-1; D is uncertain. This CDR3 has 14 residues. Germline CDR1 reads SGDLS; CDR2 reads YYNGEE. V was shortened by 0 bases and J by 0 bases, with 6 bases between the two germline ends. The CDR3 here is CASSVGPLNTEAFF. The CDR3, as DNA: TGTGCCAGCAGCGTAGGGCCGTTGAACACTGAAGCTTTCTTT.